A selection of T cell receptor beta chains follows, all from one sample in a study of Graves' ophthalmopathy and Graves' hyperthyroidism. TCRdb ran MiXCR on the multiplex PCR reads and lists one entry per CDR3 protein. Among over a million distinct CDR3 sequences listed, about 35% were seen once. The sample was peripheral blood or thyroid tissue (not recorded which). The origin of the receptors is an adult man with Graves' hyperthyroidism. CDR3s include the opening cysteine and the closing phenylalanine or tryptophan. Fields, in order: D gene, V gene, J gene, clone size, CDR3 DNA, CDR3 protein. D genes are given only for firm matches. Only part of the rows carry a size: once, few, many, or a class if the clone is expanded.

d_call: TRBD2
v_call: TRBV19
j_call: TRBJ2-3
clone_size: few
cdr3_nt: TGTGCCAGTAGTACTAGCGGGGGATCAGATACGCAGTATTTT
cdr3_aa: CASSTSGGSDTQYF

d_call: NA
v_call: TRBV2
j_call: TRBJ1-6
clone_size: many
cdr3_nt: TGTGCCAGCAGTGAAGCGGGCAGGGGCTACAATTCACCCCTCCACTTT
cdr3_aa: CASSEAGRGYNSPLHF

d_call: TRBD1
v_call: TRBV10-1
j_call: TRBJ1-1
clone_size: once
cdr3_nt: TGCGCCAGCAGGGGACAGGGGGTTGGAATGAACACTGAAGCTTTCTTT
cdr3_aa: CASRGQGVGMNTEAFF

d_call: TRBD1
v_call: TRBV19
j_call: TRBJ1-5
clone_size: few
cdr3_nt: TGTGCCAGTAGTATAAGACAGGGTCGGCAGCCCCAGCATTTT
cdr3_aa: CASSIRQGRQPQHF

d_call: NA
v_call: TRBV5-4
j_call: TRBJ1-2
clone_size: many
cdr3_nt: TGTGCCAGCAGTCGGACGGGTGTCTATGGCTACACCTTC
cdr3_aa: CASSRTGVYGYTF

d_call: TRBD2
v_call: TRBV7-8
j_call: TRBJ2-2
clone_size: once
cdr3_nt: TGTGCCAGCAGAGTAGCGGGGAAAAACACCGGGGAGCTGTTTTTT
cdr3_aa: CASRVAGKNTGELFF

d_call: NA
v_call: TRBV30
j_call: TRBJ1-4
clone_size: NA
cdr3_nt: TGTGCCTGGAGTCCAAGACGGGTGAATGAAAAACTGTTTTTT
cdr3_aa: CAWSPRRVNEKLFF

d_call: TRBD1
v_call: TRBV10-3
j_call: TRBJ2-2
clone_size: many
cdr3_nt: TGTGCCATCAGTGAAGTCTGGGACAGCACGAACACCGGGGAGCTGTTTTTT
cdr3_aa: CAISEVWDSTNTGELFF

d_call: NA
v_call: TRBV29-1
j_call: TRBJ2-7
clone_size: NA
cdr3_nt: TGCAGCGGGAGGGCCGGGGGCGAGCAGTACTTC
cdr3_aa: CSGRAGGEQYF

d_call: NA
v_call: TRBV4-2
j_call: TRBJ1-2
clone_size: many
cdr3_nt: TGTGCCAGCAGCCAAGGGCAGGGGCGAAACTATGGCTACACCTTC
cdr3_aa: CASSQGQGRNYGYTF

d_call: NA
v_call: TRBV6-6
j_call: TRBJ1-2
clone_size: NA
cdr3_nt: TGTGCCAGCGGTCAAAGTAGGGCCTACTATGGCTACACCTTC
cdr3_aa: CASGQSRAYYGYTF

d_call: TRBD1
v_call: TRBV7-9
j_call: TRBJ2-7
clone_size: NA
cdr3_nt: TGTGCCAGCAGTGACCCGGGACAGGCTTCCTACGAGCAGTACTTC
cdr3_aa: CASSDPGQASYEQYF

d_call: TRBD1
v_call: TRBV15
j_call: TRBJ1-6
clone_size: NA
cdr3_nt: TGTGCCACCAGCAGAGATCAGGGGGCCTATAATTCACCCCTCCACTTT
cdr3_aa: CATSRDQGAYNSPLHF

d_call: NA
v_call: TRBV9
j_call: TRBJ1-2
clone_size: many
cdr3_nt: TGTGCCAGCAGCGAAGGGGGGATAGGGTACTATGGCTACACCTTC
cdr3_aa: CASSEGGIGYYGYTF

d_call: TRBD1
v_call: TRBV7-8
j_call: TRBJ1-4
clone_size: many
cdr3_nt: TGTGCCAGCAGCTTATATGCCGCAGGGGGGGTTGAAAAACTGTTTTTT
cdr3_aa: CASSLYAAGGVEKLFF

d_call: TRBD1
v_call: TRBV29-1
j_call: TRBJ2-7
clone_size: NA
cdr3_nt: TGCAGCGCCCAGCTGACAGGGTCCTACGAGCAGTACTTC
cdr3_aa: CSAQLTGSYEQYF

d_call: NA
v_call: TRBV5-1
j_call: TRBJ2-7
clone_size: NA
cdr3_nt: TGCGCCAGCGGGATATCGGGACTTCGAGGGGTGGAGCAGTACTTC
cdr3_aa: CASGISGLRGVEQYF

d_call: TRBD1
v_call: TRBV7-8
j_call: TRBJ1-6
clone_size: NA
cdr3_nt: TGTGCCAGCAGCTTAGAAGGGACAGCCTATAATTCACCCCTCCACTTT
cdr3_aa: CASSLEGTAYNSPLHF

d_call: NA
v_call: TRBV7-9
j_call: TRBJ2-3
clone_size: NA
cdr3_nt: TGTGCCAGCAGACTAAGGACAGATACGCAGTATTTT
cdr3_aa: CASRLRTDTQYF

d_call: NA
v_call: TRBV3-1
j_call: TRBJ1-6
clone_size: NA
cdr3_nt: TGTGCCAGCAGCCAAGATACGGCCAGATATAATTCACCCCTCCACTTT
cdr3_aa: CASSQDTARYNSPLHF

d_call: TRBD1
v_call: TRBV2
j_call: TRBJ1-1
clone_size: NA
cdr3_nt: TGTGCCATCAGTTTTGAGGGGGCCACTGAAGCTTTCTTT
cdr3_aa: CAISFEGATEAFF

d_call: NA
v_call: TRBV7-9
j_call: TRBJ2-5
clone_size: many
cdr3_nt: TGTGCCAGCAGCTCACGGTTAGAGATACAAGAGACCCAGTACTTC
cdr3_aa: CASSSRLEIQETQYF

d_call: NA
v_call: TRBV9
j_call: TRBJ2-7
clone_size: many
cdr3_nt: TGTGCCAGCAGCGCAGCAGGGACGGACTCCTACGAGCAGTACTTC
cdr3_aa: CASSAAGTDSYEQYF

d_call: NA
v_call: TRBV9
j_call: TRBJ1-5
clone_size: NA
cdr3_nt: TGTGCCAGCAGCTTCAGGAACGGACGGGAGACCCAGCATTTT
cdr3_aa: CASSFRNGRETQHF

d_call: TRBD2
v_call: TRBV29-1
j_call: TRBJ2-7
clone_size: many
cdr3_nt: TGCAGCGTCCCCCTCGGGGGGGCCCTGAACTTC
cdr3_aa: CSVPLGGALNF

d_call: TRBD1
v_call: TRBV24-1
j_call: TRBJ2-5
clone_size: many
cdr3_nt: TGTGCCACCAGTGATTCCAGGGGGCGCGGGACCCAGTACTTC
cdr3_aa: CATSDSRGRGTQYF

d_call: TRBD1
v_call: TRBV12-3/TRBV12-4
j_call: TRBJ2-5
clone_size: many
cdr3_nt: TGTGCCAGCACCCCGACAGGGGGGATAGGGGGGACCCAGTACTTC
cdr3_aa: CASTPTGGIGGTQYF

d_call: TRBD1
v_call: TRBV19
j_call: TRBJ2-7
clone_size: many
cdr3_nt: TGTGCCAGTAGTTGGACAGGGGGCTACGAGCAGTACTTC
cdr3_aa: CASSWTGGYEQYF

d_call: NA
v_call: TRBV12-3/TRBV12-4
j_call: TRBJ2-2
clone_size: NA
cdr3_nt: TGTGCCAGCAGGGGAAGAACAGGGCCTATCGGGGAGCTGTTTTTT
cdr3_aa: CASRGRTGPIGELFF

d_call: TRBD2
v_call: TRBV7-6
j_call: TRBJ2-7
clone_size: many
cdr3_nt: TGTGCCAGCAGCTTAGGGCGGGGAGGGATCTACGAGCAGTACTTC
cdr3_aa: CASSLGRGGIYEQYF

d_call: NA
v_call: TRBV29-1
j_call: TRBJ2-6
clone_size: few
cdr3_nt: TGCAGCGTTGTTGGGGACAACGTCCTGACTTTC
cdr3_aa: CSVVGDNVLTF

d_call: TRBD1
v_call: TRBV6-5
j_call: TRBJ1-1
clone_size: NA
cdr3_nt: TGTGCCAGCAGTTACTCGGGGGACAGGGTCTACACTGAAGCTTTCTTT
cdr3_aa: CASSYSGDRVYTEAFF

d_call: NA
v_call: TRBV7-9
j_call: TRBJ1-2
clone_size: many
cdr3_nt: TGTGCCAGCATGCCGACGGGAGGTAACTATGGCTACACCTTC
cdr3_aa: CASMPTGGNYGYTF

d_call: NA
v_call: TRBV6-5
j_call: TRBJ1-5
clone_size: few
cdr3_nt: TGTGCCAGCAGTTCCGGCCCCGGCGGGCCCCAGCATTTT
cdr3_aa: CASSSGPGGPQHF

d_call: NA
v_call: TRBV7-9
j_call: TRBJ2-6
clone_size: few
cdr3_nt: TGTGCCAGCAGCTTAAGGGGTGGAGGGGGCGCGGATGGGGCCAACGTCCTGACTTTC
cdr3_aa: CASSLRGGGGADGANVLTF

d_call: TRBD1
v_call: TRBV24-1
j_call: TRBJ2-7
clone_size: NA
cdr3_nt: TGTGCCACCAGTGACTCACCGGGACAGGGAGACGAGCAGTACTTC
cdr3_aa: CATSDSPGQGDEQYF